Below, 28 T cell receptor beta chains from the same sample are listed, as sequenced in a study of T cell changes during pregnancy in multiple sclerosis. Data came from immunoSEQ multiplex PCR; TCRdb stores just in-frame clones and leaves some out. The sample yields more than 3,000 clones, just over 85% seen once. This specimen was CD8+ T cells from peripheral blood mononuclear cells, taken in the first trimester of pregnancy. The receptors were gathered from a female donor in good health, enrolled as a control in a pregnancy study.

The chain joins TRBV5-6 to TRBJ2-2; tentative D call: TRBD1 (6 bases). The CDR3 runs to 16 residues. Germline V lookup: CDR1 SGHDT, CDR2 YYEEEE. The V and J ends lost 1 base and 5 bases respectively, with 15 bases between them. Written as DNA, the CDR3 is TGTGCCAGCAGCTTGTATGTTCAGGGGCATACCGGGGAGCTGTTTTTT. It is translated as CASSLYVQGHTGELFF.

The chain uses TRBV5-4 and TRBJ2-3; D gene unclear. This CDR3 spans 13 amino acids. V lost 3 bases and J lost 6, with 11 bases in between. CDR1 is SGHNT and CDR2 is YYREEE in the germline V gene (reference sequence). The CDR3 coding sequence is TGTGCCAGCAGCTCCCAGGTCCAGGATACGCAGTATTTT. This gives the protein CASSSQVQDTQYF. Looking up the rest from reference TRBV5-4 and TRBJ2-3 gives the full variable domain: ETGVTQSPTHLIKTRGQQVTLRCSSQSGHNTVSWYQQALGQGPQFIFQYYREEENGRGNFPPRFSGLQFPNYSSELNVNALELDDSALYLCASSSQVQDTQYFGPGTRLTVL.

J is TRBJ2-4 and V is TRBV4-1, with TRBD2 identical over 10 bases. The junction had 6 bases not matched to a gene; V was cut back by 0 bases and J by 7 bases. Per germline, CDR1 MGHRA and CDR2 YSYEKL. The CDR3 covers 16 residues. The CDR3 coding sequence is TGCGCCAGCAGCCAAGATCCTAGCGGGAGCGGTAACATTCAGTACTTC. Residues: CASSQDPSGSGNIQYF.

This clone was counted a few times. The V gene is TRBV13, the J gene TRBJ2-3; no clear D gene. Trimming removed 5 bases at V and 0 bases at J, with 3 bases between. The CDR3 runs 12 residues. Germline CDR1 and CDR2: PRHDT and FYEKMQ (reference sequence). Here the CDR3 reads CASSLSTDTQYF. CDR3 coding DNA: TGTGCCAGCAGCCTAAGCACAGATACGCAGTATTTT.

This chain uses TRBV7-9 with TRBJ2-3; 8 nucleotides align to TRBD2. Germline V gene data show CDR1 as SEHNR and CDR2 as FQNEAQ (reference sequence). The CDR3 has 16 residues. With V trimmed by 2 bases and J by 2 bases, 6 bases remained unmatched. Here the CDR3 reads CASSLPPGRATDTQYF. CDR3 sequence (DNA): TGTGCCAGCAGCTTACCCCCCGGGAGGGCCACAGATACGCAGTATTTT.

This clone was picked up a small number of times. The V gene is TRBV4-3, the J gene TRBJ2-3; the D gene is possibly TRBD1 (6 bases). The germline V gene has CDR1 LGHNA and CDR2 YSLEER. There are 15 residues in the CDR3. Trimming removed 1 base at V and 2 bases at J, with 10 bases between. CDR3 sequence: CASSQGTVDTDTQYF. The CDR3 DNA is TGCGCCAGCAGCCAAGGGACAGTCGACACAGATACGCAGTATTTT.

The J gene is TRBJ2-4, the V gene TRBV11-2; TRBD1 agrees at 10 bases. The CDR3 length is 19 residues. Trimming removed 3 bases from V and 0 bases from J; junction bases left unmatched: 11. In germline, CDR1 is SGHAT, CDR2 FQNNGV. CDR3 loop: CASSFRRDRGGIAKNIQYF. CDR3 in DNA: TGTGCCAGCAGCTTTCGCCGGGACAGGGGTGGGATAGCCAAAAACATTCAGTACTTC.

This clone was found once. V and J are TRBV7-8 and TRBJ2-1, with a tentative D call TRBD2 (6 bases). CDR1 is SGHVS, CDR2 FQNEAQ, per germline. V lost 1 base, J lost 0 bases, and 19 bases lay in between. This CDR3 is 19 amino acids long. This CDR3 is CASSLDARGRGGSYNEQFF. The DNA of the CDR3 is TGTGCCAGCAGCTTAGACGCTCGGGGAAGGGGAGGCTCCTACAATGAGCAGTTCTTC.

This sequence joins TRBV6-5 and TRBJ1-2; the D is unclear. Trimming removed 6 bases from V and 4 bases from J, with 6 bases in between. In germline, CDR1 is MNHEY, CDR2 SVGAGI. This CDR3 contains 11 residues. This chain's CDR3 is CASREGYGYTF. The CDR3 DNA is TGTGCCAGCAGGGAGGGCTATGGCTACACCTTC.

V is TRBV15 and J is TRBJ1-5, with D hard to call. V lost 1 base and J lost 8, with 24 bases in between. The CDR3 runs 18 residues. Germline V gene sequence: CDR1 LNHNV, CDR2 YYDKDF (reference sequence). The CDR3 DNA is TGTGCCACCAGCAGAGCCGATCGAGGACTCCCGGGGTCGGAGCCCCAGCATTTT. This sequence encodes CATSRADRGLPGSEPQHF.

This sequence joins TRBV27 and TRBJ2-7; 7 positions match TRBD2. J gave up 2 bases and V 1 base, and 8 bases lay outside the gene matches. The CDR3 sequence is 16 residues long. Germline CDR1 is MNHEY and CDR2 is SMNVEV (reference sequence). The CDR3 DNA follows: TGTGCCAGCAGTTTATTGTTTGGCGGGAGCCCCTACGAGCAGTACTTC. Translating it yields CASSLLFGGSPYEQYF.

The rearrangement joins TRBV6-4 to TRBJ2-7; 14 bases agree with TRBD2. With V trimmed by 6 bases and J by 7 bases, 8 bases remained unmatched. This CDR3 is built from 15 residues. Germline lookup yields CDR1 MRHNA and CDR2 SNTAGT. The CDR3 DNA follows: TGTGCCAGCAGCGCGGGACTAGCGGGAGTAGGTGAGCAGTACTTC. Translating gives CASSAGLAGVGEQYF.

This clone came up once. The gene calls are TRBV27 and TRBJ1-1; 10 bases match TRBD1. J gave up 4 bases and V 7 bases, and 12 bases lay outside the gene matches. The V gene's germline CDR1 is MNHEY and CDR2 SMNVEV (reference sequence). The CDR3 is 16 residues long. CDR3: CASTQTGGAQGTEAFF. In DNA, the CDR3 is TGTGCCAGCACCCAGACAGGGGGCGCCCAAGGCACTGAAGCTTTCTTT.

This chain links TRBV19 with TRBJ1-5; 10 nucleotides align to TRBD1. V trimming: 5 bases; J trimming: 0 bases; junction bases outside the gene matches: 13. The CDR3 is 19 amino acids. Germline-derived CDR1 and CDR2 are LNHDA and SQIVND (reference sequence). The CDR3 nucleotides read TGTGCCAGTAGTGCCTGGACAGGGGGTCGTACCAATAGCAATCAGCCCCAGCATTTT. This translates into CASSAWTGGRTNSNQPQHF.

The genes are TRBV5-5 and TRBJ1-4, with 9 bases fitting TRBD1. Per germline, CDR1 SGHKS and CDR2 YYEKEE (reference sequence). With 4 bases clipped from V and 8 bases from J, the junction kept 12 bases outside the gene matches. CDR3 length equals 16 residues. CDR3 region: CASSPKVTGGREKLFF. CDR3 sequence (DNA): TGTGCCAGCAGCCCAAAGGTGACAGGGGGGAGAGAAAAACTGTTTTTT.

This chain joins TRBV5-8 and TRBJ2-3, with TRBD2 identical over 10 bases. From germline, CDR1 is SGHTS and CDR2 YDEGEE. V lost 4 bases, J lost 4 bases, and 3 bases stayed unmatched. The length of the CDR3 is 14 residues. CDR3 DNA: TGTGCCAGCAGCCCAAGCGGGGGGGCAGATACGCAGTATTTT. Amino acid sequence: CASSPSGGADTQYF.

For this clone: Relative to the germline gene, one junction end is altered; a read error may explain this. This rearrangement joins TRBV7-7 to TRBJ2-3, with TRBD1 as a possible D gene (5 bases). CDR3 size: 13 residues. Germline V gene lookup returns CDR1 SSHAT and CDR2 FNYEAQ (reference sequence). CDR3 protein: CASSVLGADTQYF. The CDR3 DNA sequence: TGTGCTAGCAGCGTCTTAGGGGCAGATACGCAGTATTTT. Variable domain in full (rest from reference TRBV7-7 and TRBJ2-3): GAGVSQSPRYKVTKRGQDVTLRCDPISSHATLYWYQQALGQGPEFLTYFNYEAQPDKSGLPSDRFSAERPEGSISTLTIQRTEQRDSAMYRCASSVLGADTQYFGPGTRLTVL.

The chain recombines TRBV7-9 with TRBJ1-2; 8 positions agree with TRBD1. The germline CDR1 and CDR2 sequences are SEHNR and FQNEAQ (reference sequence). The CDR3 spans 14 residues. After removal of 4 bases from V and 5 bases from J, the junction contained 6 bases not matched to a gene. The CDR3 here is CASSSDRAGYGYTF. CDR3 sequence (DNA): TGTGCCAGCAGCTCGGACAGGGCTGGGTATGGCTACACCTTC.

The V call is TRBV27, the J call TRBJ1-1; TRBD1 might be the D (5 bases). This CDR3 contains 13 residues. The V end was cut by 3 bases, the J end by 5 bases, with 10 bases between. Germline V gene sequence: CDR1 MNHEY, CDR2 SMNVEV (reference sequence). The CDR3 nucleotides are TGTGCCAGCAGTTTTCCAGGGAAAACTGAAGCTTTCTTT. It yields the protein CASSFPGKTEAFF.

V and J are TRBV14 and TRBJ1-3; D is ambiguous. The CDR3 spans 13 residues. With 0 bases removed from V and 7 bases from J, the gap between germline ends came to 7 bases. Germline-derived CDR1 and CDR2 are SGHDN and FVKESK. For the CDR3, the DNA is TGTGCCAGCAGCCAAGATAATCGTAACACCATATATTTT. It yields the protein CASSQDNRNTIYF.

The rearrangement uses TRBV5-8 and TRBJ2-3, with a tentative D call TRBD1 (5 bases). V lost 4 bases and J 0 bases, leaving 15 bases between the germline ends. This CDR3 has 16 residues. Germline values: CDR1 SGHTS, CDR2 YDEGEE. The CDR3 region has the DNA TGTGCCAGCAGCCCGGACACAAAGTCTAGCACAGATACGCAGTATTTT. Protein sequence: CASSPDTKSSTDTQYF. The full variable domain, rest sourced from reference TRBV5-8 and TRBJ2-3, is EAGVTQSPTHLIKTRGQQATLRCSPISGHTSVYWYQQALGLGLQFLLWYDEGEERNRGNFPPRFSGRQFPNYSSELNVNALELEDSALYLCASSPDTKSSTDTQYFGPGTRLTVL.

CDR3 amino acids: CASSHNYNEQFF. The CDR3 region has the DNA TGCGCCAGCAGCCACAATTACAATGAGCAGTTCTTC. This sequence joins TRBV4-3 and TRBJ2-1; D remains ambiguous. Germline values: CDR1 LGHNA, CDR2 YSLEER. The CDR3 extends over 12 amino acids. The V gene lost 3 bases and the J gene lost 4 bases, with 4 bases spanning the gap.

The V and J genes are TRBV5-4 and TRBJ1-2, with 8 bases aligning to TRBD1. Trimming cost V 0 bases and J 2 bases; bases outside gene matches: 6. Germline values: CDR1 SGHNT, CDR2 YYREEE (reference sequence). The CDR3 consists of 16 residues. CDR3 bases: TGTGCCAGCAGCTTGGTTGGACAGGGAAGGAACTATGGCTACACCTTC. Amino acid sequence: CASSLVGQGRNYGYTF.

V usage is TRBV28 and J usage is TRBJ1-1; 11 nucleotides line up with TRBD1. Germline loops: CDR1 MDHEN, CDR2 SYDVKM. This CDR3 contains 16 residues. The V segment lost 6 bases and the J segment 5 bases; nucleotides outside the gene matches: 11. The CDR3 region is CASSQWTGGQGTEAFF. The CDR3 nucleotides are TGTGCCAGCAGCCAGTGGACAGGGGGCCAGGGAACTGAAGCTTTCTTT.

The chain couples TRBV27 to TRBJ1-5, with D possibly matching TRBD1 (5 bases). The CDR3 sequence is 13 residues long. V was pared by 5 bases and J by 9 bases, with 14 bases between. CDR1 and CDR2 (germline): MNHEY, SMNVEV (reference sequence). CDR3 sequence: CASSDLTGSPQHF. The CDR3 nucleotides read TGTGCCAGCAGTGATCTAACAGGATCGCCCCAGCATTTT.

The chain links TRBV15 to TRBJ2-2, with 7 bases identical to TRBD1. Germline V gene lookup returns CDR1 LNHNV and CDR2 YYDKDF (reference sequence). Trimming at V came to 4 bases and at J to 7 bases, leaving 9 bases not matched to a gene. The CDR3 contains 15 residues. As DNA, the CDR3 is TGTGCCACCAGCACGGGGACAGACGCTTACGGGGAGCTGTTTTTT. Translated: CATSTGTDAYGELFF.

J is TRBJ2-3 and V is TRBV7-8; the D gene is possibly TRBD2 (5 bases). Germline lookup yields CDR1 SGHVS and CDR2 FQNEAQ. CDR3 length equals 16 residues. Trimming took 2 bases from V and 0 from J, leaving 12 bases between them. CDR3: CASSLRRDYSTDTQYF. CDR3 nucleotide sequence: TGTGCCAGCAGCTTACGACGGGATTATAGCACAGATACGCAGTATTTT. Full variable domain (remainder filled in from reference TRBV7-8 and TRBJ2-3): GAGVSQSPRYKVAKRGQDVALRCDPISGHVSLFWYQQALGQGPEFLTYFQNEAQLDKSGLPSDRFFAERPEGSVSTLKIQRTQQEDSAVYLCASSLRRDYSTDTQYFGPGTRLTVL.

The V gene is TRBV30, the J gene TRBJ1-4, with no clear D. This CDR3 has 15 amino acids. Germline V CDR1 and CDR2: GTSNPN, SVGIG (reference sequence). Trimming left V 1 base short and J 10 bases short, with 19 bases between. In DNA, the CDR3 is TGTGCCTGGAGTGCCCTGGTTCCCGGAGATGGAAAACTGTTTTTT. This gives the protein CAWSALVPGDGKLFF.